These 12 T cell receptor beta chains share one sample of origin, sequenced in a study of cytomegalovirus exposure and HLA in healthy donors. PCR employed 60 Vbeta and 13 Jbeta primers. Sequenced by immunoSEQ multiplex PCR; TCRdb stores in-frame clones only, minus some. The repertoire table contains around 120,000 clones. Sequences were obtained from PBMCs. These receptors were collected from a man between 18 and 29 years old in good health and CMV-seronegative.

The chain combines TRBV19 with TRBJ2-1; 16 bases match TRBD2. The CDR3 runs to 17 residues. V was clipped by 3 bases and J by 7 bases; unmatched bases: 6. The germline CDR1 and CDR2 sequences are LNHDA and SQIVND (reference sequence). CDR3 DNA: TGTGCCAGTAGTATGGGACTAGCGGGGGGGACTAGTAATGAGCAGTTCTTC. Protein sequence: CASSMGLAGGTSNEQFF.

The V call is TRBV27, the J call TRBJ2-3, with TRBD2 matching 7 bases. Germline V gene data show CDR1 as MNHEY and CDR2 as SMNVEV (reference sequence). The CDR3 runs 13 residues. J lost 3 bases, V lost 8 bases, and 5 bases had no gene match. CDR3 region: CASSGGRTDTQYF. CDR3 nucleotide sequence: TGTGCCAGCTCGGGCGGGAGAACAGATACGCAGTATTTT.

This sequence joins TRBV2 and TRBJ2-5; D is undetermined. This CDR3 is 10 amino acids long. The germline gives CDR1 SNHLY, CDR2 FYNNEI. V lost 6 bases to trimming and J lost 6 bases, with 5 bases between them. Here the CDR3 DNA reads TGTGCCAGCAGCATCCAGACCCAGTACTTC. It yields the protein CASSIQTQYF.

The V call is TRBV6-1, the J call TRBJ1-6; D remains unclear. Trimming removed 6 bases from V and 14 bases from J, with 14 bases in between. From germline, CDR1 is MNHNS and CDR2 SASEGT. This CDR3 spans 12 amino acids. The CDR3 bases are TGTGCCAGCAGACCCGAATCGGTATCCCTCCACTTT. It yields the protein CASRPESVSLHF.

CDR3 in DNA: TGTGCCAGCAGCTTGGCCGCGGGGATGGACACCATATATTTT. Translated: CASSLAAGMDTIYF. This sequence joins TRBV5-6 and TRBJ1-3, with unresolved D. The germline V and J ends were trimmed by 0 bases and 8 bases, with 12 bases remaining between them. CDR3 length: 14 amino acids. CDR1 and CDR2 from the germline V gene are SGHDT and YYEEEE.

V usage is TRBV19 and J usage is TRBJ1-4; D call uncertain. Germline CDR1 reads LNHDA; CDR2 reads SQIVND (reference sequence). This CDR3 has 14 residues. The V gene lost 3 bases and the J gene lost 4 bases, with 9 bases spanning the gap. As DNA, the CDR3 is TGTGCCAGTAGTATCCGGCGGAATAATGAAAAACTGTTTTTT. Translated: CASSIRRNNEKLFF.

This chain connects TRBV5-1 to TRBJ1-6; no reliable D call. Trimming took off 2 bases at V and 9 bases at J, with 12 bases between the two ends. Germline values: CDR1 SGHRS, CDR2 YFSETQ. This CDR3 has 14 residues. CDR3 region: CASSLRTEGSPLHF. The CDR3 DNA reads as TGCGCCAGCAGCTTACGCACTGAGGGTTCACCCCTCCACTTT. The full variable domain, with the rest looked up from reference TRBV5-1 and TRBJ1-6, is KAGVTQTPRYLIKTRGQQVTLSCSPISGHRSVSWYQQTPGQGLQFLFEYFSETQRNKGNFPGRFSGRQFSNSRSEMNVSTLELGDSALYLCASSLRTEGSPLHFGNGTRLTVT.

The CDR3: CASSLLAGYEQYF. As DNA, the CDR3 is TGCGCCAGCAGCTTACTAGCGGGGTACGAGCAGTACTTC. The J gene is TRBJ2-5, the V gene TRBV5-1; 10 bases fit TRBD2. The DNA end lines up better with TRBJ2-7; the J call may be wrong. This CDR3 is built from 13 residues. Germline loops: CDR1 SGHRS, CDR2 YFSETQ.

The J gene is TRBJ1-2, the V gene TRBV7-2, with 7 bases fitting TRBD1. Germline loops: CDR1 SGHTA, CDR2 FQGNSA. The V and J ends lost 4 bases and 1 base, in that order; junction bases with no gene match: 6. The CDR3 runs 15 residues. The CDR3 reads CASSSVTGDNYGYTF. As DNA, the CDR3 is TGTGCCAGCAGCTCAGTCACAGGGGATAACTATGGCTACACCTTC.

This rearrangement joins TRBV27 to TRBJ2-7; 8 bases line up with TRBD1. Germline CDR1 and CDR2: MNHEY and SMNVEV (reference sequence). This CDR3 spans 13 amino acids. The J segment lost 2 bases and the V segment lost 8 bases, leaving 5 bases of the junction unmatched. CDR3 nucleotides: TGTGCCAGCTCTGACAGGGGAACCTACGAGCAGTACTTC. This codes for CASSDRGTYEQYF.

The rearrangement links TRBV6-5 to TRBJ1-2; D uncertain. CDR1 is MNHEY and CDR2 is SVGAGI in the germline V gene. The CDR3 is 16 residues long. V lost 2 bases to trimming and J lost 4 bases, with 17 bases between them. Here the CDR3 reads CASSYSRGGPGYGYTF. CDR3 coding DNA: TGTGCCAGCAGTTACAGTAGAGGAGGCCCGGGCTATGGCTACACCTTC.

The J gene is TRBJ1-5, the V gene TRBV6-6; unclear D gene. CDR1 is MNHNY, CDR2 SVGAGI, per germline (reference sequence). With 0 bases removed from V and 12 bases from J, the gap between germline ends came to 9 bases. CDR3 length: 12 residues. CDR3 residues: CASSYSSGVQHF. CDR3 nucleotide sequence: TGTGCCAGCAGTTACTCCTCCGGGGTCCAGCATTTT.